A single sample gave rise to the 13 T cell receptor beta chains below, sequenced in a study of response to subunit inactivated influenza vaccine. TCRdb used MiXCR to reprocess the RT-PCR reads, holding one entry per CDR3 protein. The profile shows hundreds of thousands of distinct CDR3 sequences, approximately 13% of them singletons. Sequencing was performed on PBMCs from blood, taken roughly 15 days before vaccination. Every receptor here comes from a man aged 50-59 years who received an inactivated influenza vaccine.

This clonotype was seen ten or more times. V is TRBV6-1 and J is TRBJ2-3, with 10 bases identical to TRBD1. This CDR3 contains 15 residues. Losses at the gene ends were 1 base for V and 4 bases for J; bases not matched to a gene: 2. Looked up from germline, CDR1 is MNHNS and CDR2 is SASEGT. The CDR3 spells CASSEGQGAPDTQYF. CDR3 sequence (DNA): TGTGCCAGCAGTGAAGGACAGGGGGCCCCAGATACGCAGTATTTT.

The chain joins TRBV4-1 to TRBJ2-5; D gene ambiguous. The CDR3 has 14 amino acids. Between the trimmed V and J ends, which lost 4 bases and 1 base, there was a span of 10 bases. Germline CDR1 reads MGHRA; CDR2 reads YSYEKL. The CDR3 DNA is TGCGCCAGCAGCCCCCATTTCCGCCAAGAGACCCAGTACTTC. It yields the protein CASSPHFRQETQYF.

The chain couples TRBV5-1 to TRBJ2-1; D not resolved. The CDR3 spans 14 residues. The V end was cut by 3 bases, the J end by 0 bases, with 7 bases between. Per germline, CDR1 SGHRS and CDR2 YFSETQ. The DNA for the CDR3 is TGCGCCAGCAGCTGGAACCCCTCCTACAATGAGCAGTTCTTC. It translates to CASSWNPSYNEQFF.

The chain couples TRBV7-9 to TRBJ1-3; D ambiguous. V was trimmed by 7 bases and J by 5 bases, leaving 12 bases between them. Germline loops: CDR1 SEHNR, CDR2 FQNEAQ (reference sequence). The CDR3 length is 13 residues. The CDR3 region is CASNLQGRNTIYF. The CDR3 nucleotides read TGTGCCAGCAACCTACAAGGTAGAAACACCATATATTTT.

The chain has TRBV10-1 and TRBJ2-1, with 14 bases that match TRBD2. CDR3 length: 15 amino acids. Germline V gene sequence: CDR1 WNHNN, CDR2 SYGVQD (reference sequence). V trimming: 4 bases; J trimming: 6 bases; junction bases outside the gene matches: 2. The CDR3: CASSATSGGANEQFF. The CDR3 DNA sequence: TGCGCCAGCAGTGCGACTAGCGGGGGGGCCAATGAGCAGTTCTTC.

This clonotype came up a few times. This rearrangement joins TRBV4-2 to TRBJ2-7; D ambiguous. Germline assignment: CDR1 LGHNA and CDR2 YNFKEQ. The CDR3 totals 14 residues. V lost 0 bases and J 3 bases, leaving 9 bases between the germline ends. This CDR3 is CASSQDLIGYEQYF. Here the CDR3 DNA reads TGTGCCAGCAGCCAAGACTTGATCGGCTACGAGCAGTACTTC.

This clonotype has more than one count but fewer than ten. The chain couples TRBV28 to TRBJ2-1; no clear D. V shed 3 bases and J shed 8 bases, with 5 bases lying between them. The CDR3 spans 11 residues. Per the germline V gene, CDR1 is MDHEN and CDR2 is SYDVKM. The DNA for the CDR3 is TGTGCCAGCAGTTTTGACGATGAGCAGTTCTTC. It codes for CASSFDDEQFF.

The chain links TRBV11-2 to TRBJ2-3; D call uncertain. V was trimmed by 0 bases and J by 0 bases, leaving 10 bases between them. Germline V gives CDR1 SGHAT, CDR2 FQNNGV. This CDR3 is 16 amino acids long. CDR3 region: CASSLEGPASTDTQYF. DNA of the CDR3: TGTGCCAGCAGCTTAGAGGGCCCTGCTAGCACAGATACGCAGTATTTT.

This clonotype was recorded a few times. The chain links TRBV9 to TRBJ2-7, with D uncertain. Trimming cost V 0 bases and J 0 bases, with 7 bases left between them. Germline-derived CDR1 and CDR2 are SGDLS and YYNGEE. The CDR3 spans 14 residues. The CDR3 nucleotides read TGTGCCAGCAGCGTAGGTCCGACCTCCTACGAGCAGTACTTC. Translating it yields CASSVGPTSYEQYF.

This clonotype occurred a few times. The chain's CDR3 is CSAPDRGSYNSPLHF. For the CDR3, the DNA is TGCAGTGCGCCTGACAGGGGATCCTATAATTCACCCCTCCACTTT. The chain employs TRBV20-1 and TRBJ1-6; 8 nucleotides agree with TRBD1. Germline lookup yields CDR1 DFQATT and CDR2 SNEGSKA (reference sequence). The ends lost 6 bases at V and 1 base at J; junction bases unmatched: 5. There are 15 residues in the CDR3.

CDR3 nucleotide sequence: TGTGCCAGCAGCTTAGGTTTCCGAGGAGATACGCAGTATTTT. Encoded protein: CASSLGFRGDTQYF. The rearrangement links TRBV3-1 to TRBJ2-3; D is uncertain. V was trimmed by 5 bases and J by 5 bases, leaving 14 bases between them. The CDR3 covers 14 residues. The germline gives CDR1 LGHDT, CDR2 YNNKEL (reference sequence).

The rearrangement joins TRBV5-1 to TRBJ1-2; no firm D call. V was trimmed by 4 bases and J by 3 bases, leaving 7 bases between them. Germline assignment: CDR1 SGHRS and CDR2 YFSETQ. This CDR3 is 12 amino acids long. The DNA for the CDR3 is TGCGCCAGCAGCATACAAGACTATGGCTACACCTTC. Its translation: CASSIQDYGYTF.

This clonotype was seen repeatedly, ten times or more. The CDR3 DNA follows: TGTGCCAGCAGCCAATGGCAGGTAAAGTTCTTC. Its translation is CASSQWQVKFF. The V and J genes are TRBV14 and TRBJ2-1; D gene uncertain. V was pared by 2 bases and J by 14 bases, with 10 bases between. This CDR3 is 11 amino acids long. The germline CDR1 and CDR2 sequences are SGHDN and FVKESK. Full variable domain (missing parts from reference TRBV14 and TRBJ2-1): EAGVTQFPSHSVIEKGQTVTLRCDPISGHDNLYWYRRVMGKEIKFLLHFVKESKQDESGMPNNRFLAERTGGTYSTLKVQPAELEDSGVYFCASSQWQVKFFGPGTRLTVL.